Presented here are 15 T cell receptor beta chains from one specimen sequenced in a study of T-cell reconstitution after alpha-beta-depleted transplantation in children. Unique molecular identifiers were used in preparing the TCRbeta library. One entry per CDR3 protein, called by TCRdb with MiXCR from the PCR reads. The sample carries 780,000 or so distinct CDR3 sequences, under 20% recorded once. The source was PBMCs, mostly from graft donor cells, collected 360 days after TCRalphabeta/CD19-depleted stem cell transplant. Receptors originate from a male patient under 18 who had a stem cell transplant for acute lymphoblastic leukemia, so the T cells may come from the graft donor.

This clonotype was detected a few times. The chain combines TRBV4-2 with TRBJ2-3; D is perhaps TRBD2 (6 bases). The germline gives CDR1 LGHNA, CDR2 YNFKEQ. The CDR3 covers 17 residues. V was shortened by 0 bases and J by 0 bases, with 13 bases between the two germline ends. The DNA for the CDR3 is TGTGCCAGCAGCCAAGATACCACTAGCATTAGCACAGATACGCAGTATTTT. This encodes CASSQDTTSISTDTQYF.

This clonotype has more than one count but fewer than ten. The genes are TRBV4-1 and TRBJ2-2; 7 bases are shared with TRBD1. V lost 0 bases and J lost 4; bases outside the gene matches: 8. Germline loops: CDR1 MGHRA, CDR2 YSYEKL. The CDR3 length is 17 residues. The CDR3 spells CASSQDTRGFGTGELFF. CDR3 DNA: TGCGCCAGCAGCCAAGATACCAGGGGGTTTGGCACCGGGGAGCTGTTTTTT.

This chain links TRBV4-1 with TRBJ2-7, with 10 nucleotides matching TRBD2. Germline V gives CDR1 MGHRA, CDR2 YSYEKL. This CDR3 region has 17 residues. With V trimmed by 1 base and J by 1 base, 7 bases remained unmatched. CDR3 bases: TGCGCCAGCAGCCAAGGCCGTACAGCGGGGGGGTCCTACGAGCAGTACTTC. Protein: CASSQGRTAGGSYEQYF.

This clonotype was observed a handful of times. The V gene is TRBV9, the J gene TRBJ2-7; D tentatively reads TRBD1 or TRBD2 (5 bases each). Germline CDR1 is SGDLS and CDR2 is YYNGEE. The CDR3 runs to 15 residues. Trimming stripped 2 bases from V and 5 bases from J, with 17 bases between. As DNA, the CDR3 is TGTGCCAGCAGCGTTTCCGGGACCTTTAGCAACGAGCAGTACTTC. It specifies CASSVSGTFSNEQYF. Complete variable domain (other parts from reference TRBV9 and TRBJ2-7): DSGVTQTPKHLITATGQRVTLRCSPRSGDLSVYWYQQSLDQGLQFLIQYYNGEERAKGNILERFSAQQFPDLHSELNLSSLELGDSALYFCASSVSGTFSNEQYFGPGTRLTVT.

The chain joins TRBV5-1 to TRBJ2-3; D not resolved. CDR1 SGHRS and CDR2 YFSETQ come from the germline V gene. This CDR3 is 13 amino acids long. V shed 0 bases and J shed 7 bases, with 9 bases lying between them. The CDR3 region has the DNA TGCGCCAGCAGCTTGGAGTATGAAAATACGCAGTATTTT. This translates into CASSLEYENTQYF.

In its sample, this clonotype was seen a few times. V gene TRBV12-3 or TRBV12-4 combines with J gene TRBJ1-2; tentative D call: TRBD1 (5 bases). This CDR3 comprises 15 residues. The V end was cut by 6 bases, the J end by 2 bases, with 16 bases between. CDR3 DNA sequence: TGTGCCAGCAGGGGGTTAGGGGTATTCAACTATGGCTACACCTTC. Translating it yields CASRGLGVFNYGYTF.

The chain recombines TRBV5-5 with TRBJ1-5; D may be TRBD1 (5 bases). Per the germline V gene, CDR1 is SGHKS and CDR2 is YYEKEE (reference sequence). V was cut by 1 base and J by 0 bases, with 14 bases left in between. The CDR3 length is 17 residues. CDR3 loop: CASSLISTDYSNQPQHF. CDR3 DNA sequence: TGTGCCAGCAGCTTGATCTCGACAGACTATAGCAATCAGCCCCAGCATTTT. The full variable domain, its missing parts supplied by reference TRBV5-5 and TRBJ1-5, is DAGVTQSPTHLIKTRGQQVTLRCSPISGHKSVSWYQQVLGQGPQFIFQYYEKEERGRGNFPDRFSARQFPNYSSELNVNALLLGDSALYLCASSLISTDYSNQPQHFGDGTRLSIL.

The chain recombines TRBV10-3 with TRBJ1-6; no reliable D call. The CDR3 is 15 residues long. Germline V gene data show CDR1 as ENHRY and CDR2 as SYGVKD. Trimming stripped 4 bases from V and 0 bases from J, with 7 bases between. The CDR3 loop reads CAISVGSSYNSPLHF. As DNA, the CDR3 is TGTGCCATCAGTGTTGGGAGCTCCTATAATTCACCCCTCCACTTT.

The chain combines TRBV5-1 with TRBJ1-2, with 7 bases aligning to TRBD1. The V and J ends lost 0 bases and 6 bases, in that order; junction bases with no gene match: 5. The CDR3 runs to 14 residues. Per the germline V gene, CDR1 is SGHRS and CDR2 is YFSETQ. This chain's CDR3 is CASSLGDSPNGYTF. The DNA for the CDR3 is TGCGCCAGCAGCTTGGGGGACAGCCCCAATGGCTACACCTTC.

The chain links TRBV5-1 to TRBJ1-2, with TRBD1 matching 7 bases. Germline CDR1 is SGHRS and CDR2 is YFSETQ. This CDR3 region has 16 residues. The trim removed 1 base at V and 8 bases at J, leaving 14 bases unmatched. CDR3 in DNA: TGCGCCAGCAGCTTGTCGATCTTTGACAGGGACGGCGGCTACACCTTC. It encodes CASSLSIFDRDGGYTF.

V usage is TRBV6-5 and J usage is TRBJ2-5, with D uncertain. CDR3 size: 15 residues. Germline V CDR1 and CDR2: MNHEY, SVGAGI. V was clipped by 0 bases and J by 4 bases, with 12 bases between them. CDR3 amino acids: CASSYSAPTSETQYF. In DNA, the CDR3 is TGTGCCAGCAGTTACTCGGCACCCACTTCAGAGACCCAGTACTTC.

The genes are TRBV7-9 and TRBJ2-1; TRBD2 matches at 10 bases. J lost 6 bases, V lost 8 bases, and 10 bases had no gene match. This CDR3 is built from 15 residues. Germline-derived CDR1 and CDR2 are SEHNR and FQNEAQ (reference sequence). This chain's CDR3 is CASFPSGRRANEQFF. DNA for the CDR3: TGTGCCAGCTTTCCTAGCGGGAGAAGGGCCAATGAGCAGTTCTTC.

This clonotype was recorded a few times. V and J are TRBV6-1 and TRBJ2-7; 8 nucleotides align to TRBD1. The V and J ends lost 11 bases and 5 bases, in that order; junction bases with no gene match: 11. The CDR3 totals 13 residues. Germline CDR1 and CDR2: MNHNS and SASEGT. In nucleotides, the CDR3 is TGTGCCGTACGCCGGGACAGGACGGACGAGCAGTACTTC. This sequence encodes CAVRRDRTDEQYF.

The CDR3 loop reads CASSSTGGAPGELFF. Written as DNA, the CDR3 is TGTGCCAGCAGCTCCACAGGGGGCGCGCCCGGGGAGCTGTTTTTT. The J gene is TRBJ2-2, the V gene TRBV5-6, with TRBD1 matching 9 bases. In germline, CDR1 is SGHDT, CDR2 YYEEEE. The length of the CDR3 is 15 residues. Germline trimming cut 3 bases from V and 6 bases from J; bases unmatched to any gene: 6.

This clonotype has only a few counts. The chain couples TRBV4-1 to TRBJ2-7; D is perhaps TRBD1 (5 bases). The CDR3 totals 14 residues. Germline V gene data show CDR1 as MGHRA and CDR2 as YSYEKL. The V end was cut by 4 bases, the J end by 5 bases, with 15 bases between. As DNA, the CDR3 is TGCGCCAGCAGCCTCCTTAGGGGAATCCACGAGCAGTACTTC. Protein: CASSLLRGIHEQYF.